This T cell receptor beta chain was sequenced for a study of blood T cell repertoires in COVID-19 (dated by TCRdb to 2018 to 2020). For context, the study as a whole: The collaborator samples originated in the United States, Italy and Spain and spanned the acute and convalescent phases of COVID-19. The material from the prospective study consisted of cDNA or gDNA derived from T cells, B-cell-depleted T cells, or PBMCs. Deeply sampled blood TCRbeta repertoires from subjects exposed to, actively infected with, or recovered from COVID-19 were included in the dataset. A freely available public database, intended as a resource for researchers studying the immune response to SARS-CoV-2, is where the repertoires were released. Samples were obtained from the ongoing ImmuneRACE study (first 160 participants) and from 1,000 to 1,500 subjects provided by 6 global collaborators. A de-identified subject ID, COVID-19 status, age in years and sex were almost always included in the sample metadata. Where HLA class I and class II types were available, the types were taken from metadata supplied by the sample provider, not from assay-based typing.

The full study reports these points: Clinical and demographic metadata were provided uncurated, with the amount varying by source and participant.

TCRbeta CDR3 regions were amplified from genomic DNA using the immunoSEQ Assay, a bias-controlled multiplex PCR. Under the source paper's analysis protocol: The number of nucleated cells in each sample was estimated by amplification of reference gene primers within the assay. To quantify the absolute abundance of each unique TCRbeta CDR3 rearrangement, sequence reads were collapsed and filtered. For each sample, productive Simpson clonality was calculated as the square root of Simpson's diversity index over productive rearrangements. Imported from immuneACCESS, the table was reduced by TCRdb to in-frame sequences with V and J called. These copies leave out some clones; in studies compared against another copy, an unresolved V gene accounts for under half, and the cause of the remainder is not known. V and J calls and clone size are those listed in that table; D and trimming were worked out from the DNA. The sample table shows 120,000 or so clones, and around 76% are seen once. The ten largest make up 3.8% of the sample.

Each collaborating institution followed its own protocols to collect whole blood in K2EDTA tubes. For TCRbeta analysis, collaborator samples were shipped as frozen whole blood, as isolated PBMCs, or as DNA extracted from either sample type. Turning to this clone: It has no known antigen specificity. Base qualities are not recorded, but no much larger clone differs from it by a single base.

The sample consisted of peripheral blood. The sequence came from a woman older than 75 with acute or convalescent COVID-19.

Read as DNA, the sequence is TGCGCCAGCAGCTTGTCGGGGGGCGAGACAAATGGCTACACCTTC. It translates as CASSLSGGETNGYTF. The V and J segments used are TRBV5-1 and TRBJ1-2; TRBD1 is a possible D gene, resting on 6 matching bases. V sheds 1 base and J sheds 6 bases, leaving 16 bases between their ends. The germline V gene supplies CDR1 SGHRS and CDR2 YFSETQ. The cysteine opens and the phenylalanine closes a CDR3 of 15 amino acids. CDR3 DNA only is kept here, 45 bases in frame from base 1.